The clone carrying this TCR beta chain was picked up many times. Its antigen is not identified. The investigators amplified TCR beta CDR3 regions from RNA transcripts. HTBI primers were employed in a first-round RT-PCR of the TCR CDR3. TCRdb ran MiXCR on the multiplex PCR reads and lists one entry per CDR3 protein. The repertoire includes 550,000 to 650,000 distinct CDR3 sequences, 14% of them detected once, and 14% sits in the top ten. These data come from a study of T cells in Graves' hyperthyroidism and ophthalmopathy. Across the study: Blood was drawn when the patient was first diagnosed and still untreated. Study-wide findings and caveats: It was a median around 6 months before onset that the model predicted ophthalmopathy.

This CDR3 is 14 amino acids long. The germline CDR1 and CDR2 sequences are KGHSH and LQKENI. V was pared by 0 bases and J by 2 bases, with 7 bases between. Criteria for exclusion of patients were uncontrolled infection, other autoimmune disease, pregnancy or lactation. This TCR came from a woman aged 40 to 50 with Graves' hyperthyroidism. V is TRBV18 and J is TRBJ2-5, with a tentative D call TRBD1 (5 bases). Sequencing input: blood. The CDR3 protein is CASSPPQGQETQYF. The CDR3 coding sequence is TGTGCCAGCTCACCACCGCAGGGACAAGAGACCCAGTACTTC.